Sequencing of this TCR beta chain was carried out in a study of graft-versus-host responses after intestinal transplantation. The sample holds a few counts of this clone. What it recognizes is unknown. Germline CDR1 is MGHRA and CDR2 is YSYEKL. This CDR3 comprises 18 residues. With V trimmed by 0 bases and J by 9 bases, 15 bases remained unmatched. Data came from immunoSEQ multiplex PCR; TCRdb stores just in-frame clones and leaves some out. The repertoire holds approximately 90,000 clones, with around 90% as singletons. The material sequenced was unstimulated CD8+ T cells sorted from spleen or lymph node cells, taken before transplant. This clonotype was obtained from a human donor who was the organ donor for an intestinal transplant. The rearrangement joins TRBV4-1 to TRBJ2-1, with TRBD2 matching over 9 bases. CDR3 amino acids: CASSQDLFVSGSLGEQFF. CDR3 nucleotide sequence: TGCGCCAGCAGCCAAGATCTGTTCGTTAGCGGGAGTCTAGGTGAGCAGTTCTTC.